This TCR beta chain was profiled in a study of T cell responses to AZD1222 COVID-19 vaccine. Overall study results and limits: Spike was spanned by vaccine-associated CD4 TCRs, which were dominant at 160-218 and 743-854. Donors were chiefly white British, with a greater number of females, and clonal diversity was perhaps underestimated. Within unmutated variant regions lay the reported targets of nearly half of spike-specific TCRs. There were repertoire samples only from the period after the peak T cell response.

Germline CDR1 reads SEHNR; CDR2 reads FQNEAQ (reference sequence). V shed 5 bases and J 0 bases; nucleotides not matched to a gene: 8. CDR3 length: 16 residues. Clones were sequenced by immunoSEQ multiplex PCR, and TCRdb holds only the in-frame ones, with some missing. Here the sample spans roughly 120,000 clones, 85% to 90% being singletons. This clone was detected a few times. Its antigen is unknown. This receptor was obtained from an adult who received the AZD1222 COVID-19 vaccine. The genes are TRBV7-9 and TRBJ1-1, with TRBD1 identical over 8 bases. Sample: peripheral blood, taken 28 days after the second AZD1222 dose. CDR3: CASSPGQGGVNTEAFF. The DNA for the CDR3 is TGTGCCAGCAGCCCCGGACAGGGCGGTGTGAACACTGAAGCTTTCTTT. The complete variable domain, with remaining parts taken from reference TRBV7-9 and TRBJ1-1, reads DTGVSQNPRHKITKRGQNVTFRCDPISEHNRLYWYRQTLGQGPEFLTYFQNEAQLEKSRLLSDRFSAERPKGSFSTLEIQRTEQGDSAMYLCASSPGQGGVNTEAFFGQGTRLTVV.